The sequence of this T cell receptor beta chain was determined in a study of shared clonotypes between healthy human individuals. The wider study: The composition of the donors was a couple of women and a few men aged 18 to 49. Used for every donor were three CD4 naive, three CD4 memory, two CD8 naive and one CD8 memory plate.

The input for sorted-subset replicate PCRs was around 200 ng DNA, 25,000 to 35,000 T cell genomes. Sequencing was performed with immunoSEQ multiplex PCR; in TCRdb, only in-frame clones are kept and a portion is missing. This sample yields about a million clones, of which approximately 70% are seen a single time; about 1.5% belongs to the top ten. All donors were Caucasian adults living in Nashville, Tennessee. The source material was memory CD4+ T cells sorted from blood. Documented subset: CD45RA-negative fraction. This receptor was identified in a man between 18 and 29 years old in good health.

Here the CDR3 reads CASSLGIAGVGETQYF. In nucleotides, the CDR3 is TGTGCCAGCAGTTTAGGGATAGCGGGGGTGGGAGAGACCCAGTACTTC. The chain uses TRBV28 and TRBJ2-5; 9 positions match TRBD2. The CDR3 is 16 amino acids. Germline CDR1 and CDR2: MDHEN and SYDVKM. With 2 bases clipped from V and 4 bases from J, the junction kept 8 bases outside the gene matches. The whole variable domain, remainder taken from reference TRBV28 and TRBJ2-5, is DVKVTQSSRYLVKRTGEKVFLECVQDMDHENMFWYRQDPGLGLRLIYFSYDVKMKEKGDIPEGYSVSREKKERFSLILESASTNQTSMYLCASSLGIAGVGETQYFGPGTRLLVL.